This is a list of T cell receptor beta chains from one sample in a study of regulatory T cells in long-lasting Graves disease. TCRdb used MiXCR to reprocess the multiplex PCR reads, holding one entry per CDR3 protein. The profile shows some 370,000 distinct CDR3 sequences, roughly 24% of them singletons. This specimen was peripheral blood mononuclear cells (PBMCs), taken when the disease was refractory, from a patient treated with antithyroid drugs. The receptors here all came from a woman between 40 and 50 years old with Graves disease. Both conserved end residues are part of each CDR3. Each record gives: clone size, J gene, V gene, D gene, CDR3 protein, CDR3 DNA. The D gene is left open where the match is weak. The size entry is marked missing in some rows and otherwise reads once, few, many or a size class.

>many|TRBJ2-2|TRBV2|-
CASSELEGEVTGELFF
TGTGCCAGCAGTGAATTGGAGGGAGAGGTCACCGGGGAGCTGTTTTTT
>many|TRBJ1-2|TRBV29-1|-
CSVEVGGYYGYTF
TGCAGCGTTGAAGTTGGCGGTTACTATGGCTACACCTTC
>many|TRBJ1-1|TRBV6-1|-
CASSEISNTEAFF
TGTGCCAGCAGTGAAATATCAAACACTGAAGCTTTCTTT
>few|TRBJ1-2|TRBV20-1|-
CSARDPEDYGYTF
TGCAGTGCTAGAGACCCGGAGGACTATGGCTACACCTTC
>many|TRBJ2-7|TRBV29-1|-
CSVSDRYEQYF
TGCAGCGTTAGTGACAGATACGAGCAGTACTTC
>-|TRBJ2-6|TRBV7-9|TRBD1
CATKTGTAESGANVLTF
TGTGCCACTAAGACCGGGACAGCCGAATCTGGGGCCAACGTCCTGACTTTC
>-|TRBJ2-7|TRBV29-1|-
CSVVLVYEQYF
TGCAGCGTTGTCCTGGTATACGAGCAGTACTTC
>many|TRBJ1-1|TRBV11-2|-
CASSLVDGAEAFF
TGTGCCAGCAGCTTAGTAGACGGAGCCGAAGCTTTCTTT
>-|TRBJ2-7|TRBV7-9|TRBD1
CASSPPGQGAYEQYF
TGTGCCAGCAGCCCACCAGGACAGGGGGCCTACGAGCAGTACTTC
>-|TRBJ2-5|TRBV3-1|-
CASTWRGGEAQYF
TGTGCCAGCACATGGAGGGGGGGAGAGGCCCAGTACTTC